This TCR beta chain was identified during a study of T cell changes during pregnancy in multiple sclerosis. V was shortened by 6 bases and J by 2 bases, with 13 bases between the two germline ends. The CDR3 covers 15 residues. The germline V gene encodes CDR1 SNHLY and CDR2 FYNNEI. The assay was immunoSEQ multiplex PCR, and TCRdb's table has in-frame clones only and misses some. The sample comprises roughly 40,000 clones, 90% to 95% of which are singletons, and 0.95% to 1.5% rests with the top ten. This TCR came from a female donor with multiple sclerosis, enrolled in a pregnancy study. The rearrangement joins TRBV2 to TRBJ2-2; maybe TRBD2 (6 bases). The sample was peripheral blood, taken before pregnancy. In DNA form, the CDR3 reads TGTGCCAGCAGGAACCGGGACTTTAACACCGGGGAGCTGTTTTTT. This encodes CASRNRDFNTGELFF.